The 24 T cell receptor beta chains below all came from one sample that was sequenced in a study of blood T cell repertoires in COVID-19. Sequencing used immunoSEQ multiplex PCR; TCRdb keeps in-frame clones, though not all of them. The top ten clones hold 9.5% to 15% of a sample with fewer than 200,000 clones, roughly 79% of them seen once. Input material: peripheral blood. The receptors originated from a woman at least 80 years old with COVID-19, enrolled during active disease.

The table lists this clone with a few counts. CDR3 protein: CASSKLGNEQFF. For the CDR3, the DNA is TGTGCCAGCAGCAAACTAGGAAATGAGCAGTTCTTC. The V and J genes are TRBV7-9 and TRBJ2-1, with D possibly being TRBD2 (5 bases). Germline CDR1 SEHNR, CDR2 FQNEAQ (reference sequence). The CDR3 is 12 residues long. The germline V and J ends were trimmed by 5 bases and 7 bases, with 9 bases remaining between them.

The J gene is TRBJ1-3, the V gene TRBV4-1; the D gene is possibly TRBD1 (5 bases). The V and J ends lost 2 bases and 0 bases respectively, with 11 bases between them. The length of the CDR3 is 16 residues. CDR1 MGHRA and CDR2 YSYEKL come from the germline V gene. CDR3 in amino acids: CASSQLTVSSGNTIYF. In nucleotides, the CDR3 is TGCGCCAGCAGCCAACTGACAGTTAGCTCTGGAAACACCATATATTTT.

The rearrangement links TRBV7-2 to TRBJ2-3; TRBD1 is a possible D gene (5 bases). Trimming shortened V by 2 bases and J by 0 bases, and 9 bases separated the two germline ends. There are 15 residues in the CDR3. CDR1 SGHTA and CDR2 FQGNSA come from the germline V gene. As DNA, the CDR3 is TGTGCCAGCAGCTTAAACAGGCCCAGCACAGATACGCAGTATTTT. It yields the protein CASSLNRPSTDTQYF.

The chain has TRBV7-9 and TRBJ1-1, with TRBD1 matching 7 bases. Germline assignment: CDR1 SEHNR and CDR2 FQNEAQ (reference sequence). CDR3 length: 14 residues. J was trimmed by 1 base and V by 4 bases; bases with no gene match: 3. The CDR3 sequence: CASSSTGRNTEAFF. CDR3 nucleotide sequence: TGTGCCAGCAGCTCGACAGGGCGGAACACTGAAGCTTTCTTT.

This rearrangement joins TRBV19 to TRBJ1-1, with TRBD1 matching 7 bases. Trimming removed 2 bases from V and 4 bases from J; junction bases left unmatched: 7. Germline CDR1 and CDR2: LNHDA and SQIVND (reference sequence). CDR3 length equals 15 residues. The CDR3 bases are TGTGCCAGTAGTATACGTGGACAGGTTTCCACTGAAGCTTTCTTT. It yields the protein CASSIRGQVSTEAFF.

The CDR3 DNA is TGCGCCAGCAAAACCGGGACTAGCGGAAGCGGGGAGCTGTTTTTT. This codes for CASKTGTSGSGELFF. This chain links TRBV10-2 with TRBJ2-2; 11 nucleotides agree with TRBD2. In germline, CDR1 is WSHSY, CDR2 SAAADI. Trimming removed 7 bases from V and 7 bases from J; junction bases left unmatched: 8. The CDR3 has 15 amino acids.

The J gene is TRBJ1-1, the V gene TRBV2; weak D call: TRBD1 (5 bases). This CDR3 is built from 13 residues. Germline lookup yields CDR1 SNHLY and CDR2 FYNNEI. The ends were cut back, 4 bases at V and 2 bases at J, with 8 bases in the middle. CDR3 nucleotide sequence: TGTGCCAGCAGTGCAGACAGTAACACTGAAGCTTTCTTT. This codes for CASSADSNTEAFF.

V usage is TRBV5-1 and J usage is TRBJ1-6, with TRBD1 as a possible D gene (5 bases). Germline V gene sequence: CDR1 SGHRS, CDR2 YFSETQ. V was cut by 0 bases and J by 7 bases, with 17 bases left in between. The CDR3 sequence is 17 residues long. CDR3 sequence reads: CASSLGRRGSENSPLHF. The DNA for the CDR3 is TGCGCCAGCAGCTTGGGTAGAAGGGGAAGTGAGAATTCACCCCTCCACTTT.

This clone was seen a handful of times. The chain recombines TRBV19 with TRBJ1-6; TRBD1 aligns across 7 bases. The CDR3 consists of 15 residues. V trimming: 5 bases; J trimming: 6 bases; junction bases outside the gene matches: 7. Germline CDR1 LNHDA, CDR2 SQIVND (reference sequence). The CDR3 DNA reads TGTGCCAGTAGTCCCAACAGGGGCAGTAATTCACCCCTCCACTTT. Translating it yields CASSPNRGSNSPLHF.

The V call is TRBV24-1, the J call TRBJ2-5; 8 bases match TRBD1. Germline V gene sequence: CDR1 KGHDR, CDR2 SFDVKD. The CDR3 runs to 14 residues. V trimming: 2 bases; J trimming: 4 bases; junction bases outside the gene matches: 2. In DNA form, the CDR3 reads TGTGCCACCAGTGATTCGACAGGGGTAGAGACCCAGTACTTC. Its translation is CATSDSTGVETQYF.

This clone came up once. An end of the junction does not agree with germline; a read error may underlie this. The chain joins TRBV7-9 to TRBJ2-7; D unclear. CDR1 is SEHNR, CDR2 FQNEAQ, per germline (reference sequence). The CDR3 consists of 12 residues. The CDR3 here is CASSYTAYEQYF. The CDR3 region has the DNA TGTGCCAGCAGTTATACAGCCTATGAGCAGTACTTC.

This sequence joins TRBV7-9 and TRBJ1-4, with 8 bases matching TRBD1. V was pared by 6 bases and J by 5 bases, with 8 bases of the junction left unmatched. There are 15 residues in the CDR3. The germline gives CDR1 SEHNR, CDR2 FQNEAQ (reference sequence). The CDR3: CASRRTGNKNEKLFF. CDR3 nucleotide sequence: TGTGCCAGCAGGCGGACAGGGAACAAGAATGAAAAACTGTTTTTT.

The V gene is TRBV11-1, the J gene TRBJ2-1; 8 positions match TRBD2. The CDR3 totals 16 residues. Trimming at V came to 1 base and at J to 7 bases, leaving 9 bases not matched to a gene. Germline V gene lookup returns CDR1 SGHAT and CDR2 FQDESV (reference sequence). This chain's CDR3 is CASSLDIGGRLNEQFF. CDR3 DNA: TGTGCCAGCAGCTTAGATATAGGCGGGAGGTTGAATGAGCAGTTCTTC.

The J gene is TRBJ2-1, the V gene TRBV5-4; 9 bases agree with TRBD1. The CDR3 is made up of 17 amino acids. Germline values: CDR1 SGHNT, CDR2 YYREEE (reference sequence). J lost 2 bases, V lost 2 bases, and 8 bases had no gene match. This CDR3 is CASSFGTGTGPYNEQFF. CDR3 bases: TGTGCCAGCAGCTTCGGGACCGGGACAGGGCCCTACAATGAGCAGTTCTTC.

A few counts support this clone. CDR3 residues: CASSKVRTANQPQHF. The DNA for the CDR3 is TGTGCCAGCAGCAAAGTCCGGACAGCCAATCAGCCCCAGCATTTT. The chain joins TRBV21-1 to TRBJ1-5; whether TRBD1, the table's D call, matches the DNA was not checked. TRBV21-1 is tagged as a pseudogene. CDR3 length: 15 amino acids.

J is TRBJ1-5 and V is TRBV30, with D possibly being TRBD1 (6 bases). Germline loops: CDR1 GTSNPN, CDR2 SVGIG (reference sequence). V was pared by 5 bases and J by 3 bases, with 23 bases between. The CDR3 runs to 17 residues. This CDR3 reads CAWGNREATGINQPQHF. The CDR3 nucleotides are TGTGCCTGGGGAAACAGAGAGGCCACAGGGATCAATCAGCCCCAGCATTTT.

The V gene is TRBV19, the J gene TRBJ1-2; 8 nucleotides match TRBD1. Germline-derived CDR1 and CDR2 are LNHDA and SQIVND (reference sequence). Unmatched junction bases numbered 9, after V lost 1 base and J lost 8 bases. The CDR3 is 15 amino acids. CDR3 region: CASSIAAGQGLGYTF. CDR3 DNA: TGTGCCAGTAGTATAGCGGCTGGACAGGGCCTCGGCTACACCTTC.

The chain is built from TRBV27 and TRBJ2-7; TRBD1 might be the D (6 bases). Deletions cut 5 bases from V and 0 bases from J, with 11 bases between. Germline CDR1 MNHEY, CDR2 SMNVEV (reference sequence). This CDR3 has 14 amino acids. The CDR3 DNA reads TGTGCCAGCAGTCACAGGGTCTACTCCTACGAGCAGTACTTC. Translated: CASSHRVYSYEQYF.

The chain joins TRBV28 to TRBJ1-1; a possible D gene is TRBD1 (6 bases). CDR1 and CDR2 (germline): MDHEN, SYDVKM. V was clipped by 4 bases and J by 1 base, with 10 bases between them. CDR3 length: 14 residues. The CDR3 here is CASSSGAANTEAFF. The CDR3 nucleotides read TGTGCCAGCAGTTCAGGGGCGGCGAACACTGAAGCTTTCTTT.

The V call is TRBV27, the J call TRBJ1-5; unclear D gene. V lost 2 bases and J 3 bases, leaving 8 bases between the germline ends. Germline CDR1 reads MNHEY; CDR2 reads SMNVEV (reference sequence). This CDR3 comprises 14 residues. In DNA, the CDR3 is TGTGCCAGCAGTTTAACGGGGTACAATCAGCCCCAGCATTTT. Translating gives CASSLTGYNQPQHF.

The rearrangement uses TRBV6-1 and TRBJ2-7; 12 bases line up with TRBD2. Per germline, CDR1 MNHNS and CDR2 SASEGT. V lost 1 base to trimming and J lost 4 bases; unmatched junction nucleotides: 17. This CDR3 is 20 amino acids long. The CDR3 here is CASSEVLSGLAGGGTYEQYF. The DNA of the CDR3 is TGTGCCAGCAGTGAAGTCCTATCAGGGCTAGCGGGAGGGGGGACGTACGAGCAGTACTTC.

V usage is TRBV19 and J usage is TRBJ1-1, with 7 bases that match TRBD1. The V and J ends lost 2 bases and 8 bases, in that order; junction bases with no gene match: 14. There are 16 residues in the CDR3. Germline CDR1 and CDR2: LNHDA and SQIVND (reference sequence). The CDR3 here is CASSISSMTGSSEAFF. The CDR3 nucleotides are TGTGCCAGTAGTATAAGCTCGATGACAGGGAGTTCCGAAGCTTTCTTT. Combining the CDR3 with reference TRBV19 and TRBJ1-1 gives the whole variable domain DGGITQSPKYLFRKEGQNVTLSCEQNLNHDAMYWYRQDPGQGLRLIYYSQIVNDFQKGDIAEGYSVSREKKESFPLTVTSAQKNPTAFYLCASSISSMTGSSEAFFGQGTRLTVV.

The J gene is TRBJ2-5, the V gene TRBV24-1; 7 bases are a match to TRBD1. The CDR3 sequence is 16 residues long. CDR1 and CDR2 from the germline V gene are KGHDR and SFDVKD. J was trimmed by 4 bases and V by 1 base; bases with no gene match: 8. CDR3 sequence (DNA): TGTGCCACCAGTGATTTTAGGGGGTCAGGGGGAGAGACCCAGTACTTC. This sequence encodes CATSDFRGSGGETQYF.

The chain carries TRBV5-5 and TRBJ2-7; the D gene is possibly TRBD2 (6 bases). This CDR3 comprises 15 residues. Germline CDR1 is SGHKS and CDR2 is YYEKEE (reference sequence). The V and J ends lost 0 bases and 4 bases respectively, with 14 bases between them. CDR3 nucleotides: TGTGCCAGCAGCTTGGTAGCGTTCGGGGGTTACGAGCAGTACTTC. Protein product: CASSLVAFGGYEQYF.